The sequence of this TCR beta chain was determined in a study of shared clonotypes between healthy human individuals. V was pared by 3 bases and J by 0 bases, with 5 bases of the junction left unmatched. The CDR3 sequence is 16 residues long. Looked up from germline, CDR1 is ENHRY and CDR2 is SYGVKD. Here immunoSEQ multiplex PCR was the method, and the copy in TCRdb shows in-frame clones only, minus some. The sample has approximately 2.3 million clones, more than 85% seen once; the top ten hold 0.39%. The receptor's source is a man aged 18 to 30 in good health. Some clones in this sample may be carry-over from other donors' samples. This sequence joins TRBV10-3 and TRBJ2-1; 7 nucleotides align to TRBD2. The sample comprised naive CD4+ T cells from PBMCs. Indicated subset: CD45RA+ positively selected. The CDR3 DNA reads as TGTGCCATCAGTGAAATAGCGGGCCTCTCCTACAATGAGCAGTTCTTC. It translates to CAISEIAGLSYNEQFF.